The clone carrying this T cell receptor (beta chain) appeared a single time. What it binds is not known. Trimming left V 6 bases short and J 1 base short, with 15 bases between. The CDR3 runs 15 residues. Germline CDR1 MNHEY, CDR2 SMNVEV (reference sequence). The data originate from a study of CD4 T cell repertoires in COVID-19. Findings and caveats of the study: Two or all three memory subsets shared several highly expanded SARS-CoV-2-reactive clonotypes. In SARS-CoV and/or HKU1 spike cultures, between roughly 7 and 25% of SARS-CoV-2 clonotypes reappeared.

These patients had recovered from COVID-19 ranging mild to severe. Method: immunoSEQ multiplex PCR; TCRdb's copy keeps in-frame clones and lacks some. Found here are some 80,000 clones, 83% of them singletons; the top ten hold around 0.6%. The V call is TRBV27, the J call TRBJ1-1, with D perhaps TRBD1 (6 bases). The receptor was isolated from a human donor who had COVID-19. The input for sequencing was CD4+ T cells from peripheral blood, taken after recovery from COVID-19. CDR3 sequence: CASRPWGAKNTEAFF. CDR3 sequence (DNA): TGTGCCAGCAGACCTTGGGGGGCGAAGAACACTGAAGCTTTCTTT.